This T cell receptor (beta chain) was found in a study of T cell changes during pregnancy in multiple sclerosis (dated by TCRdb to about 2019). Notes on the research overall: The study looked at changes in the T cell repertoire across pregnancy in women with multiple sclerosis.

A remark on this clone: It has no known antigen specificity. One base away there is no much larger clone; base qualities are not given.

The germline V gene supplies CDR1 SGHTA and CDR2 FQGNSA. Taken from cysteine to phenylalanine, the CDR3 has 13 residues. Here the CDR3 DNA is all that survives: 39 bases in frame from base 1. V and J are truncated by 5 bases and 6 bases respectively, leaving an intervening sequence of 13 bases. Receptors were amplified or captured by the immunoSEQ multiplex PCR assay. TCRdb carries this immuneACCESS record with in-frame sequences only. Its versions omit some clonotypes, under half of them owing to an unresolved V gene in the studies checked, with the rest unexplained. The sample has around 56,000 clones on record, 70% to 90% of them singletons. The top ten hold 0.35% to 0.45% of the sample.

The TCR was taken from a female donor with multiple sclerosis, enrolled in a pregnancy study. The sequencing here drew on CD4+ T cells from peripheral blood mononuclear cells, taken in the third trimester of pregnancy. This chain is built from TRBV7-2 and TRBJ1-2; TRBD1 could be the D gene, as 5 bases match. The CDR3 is CASSPRTSDGYTF. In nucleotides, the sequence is TGTGCCAGCAGCCCTAGGACATCCGATGGCTACACCTTC.